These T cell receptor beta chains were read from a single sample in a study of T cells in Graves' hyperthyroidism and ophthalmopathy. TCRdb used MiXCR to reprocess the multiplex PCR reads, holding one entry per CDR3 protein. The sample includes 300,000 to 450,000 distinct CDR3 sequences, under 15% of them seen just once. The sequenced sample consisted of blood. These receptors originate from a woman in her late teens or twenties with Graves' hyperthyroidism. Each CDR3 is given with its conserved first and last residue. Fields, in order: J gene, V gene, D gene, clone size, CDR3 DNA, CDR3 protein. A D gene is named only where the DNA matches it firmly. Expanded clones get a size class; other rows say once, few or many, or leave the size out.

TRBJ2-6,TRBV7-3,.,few,TGTGCCAGCAGCCCCGACACGGGGGTAGGGGCCAACGTCCTGACTTTC,CASSPDTGVGANVLTF
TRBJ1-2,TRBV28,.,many,TGTGCCAGCAGTTTACCCCGTAACTATGGCTACACCTTC,CASSLPRNYGYTF
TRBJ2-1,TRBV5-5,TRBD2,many,TGTGCCAGCAGCCTGGGGGCGGGAGGATACAATGAGCAGTTCTTC,CASSLGAGGYNEQFF
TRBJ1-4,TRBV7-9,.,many,TGTGCCAGCAGCTTTAAGAAGCTTGCAACTAATGAAAAACTGTTTTTT,CASSFKKLATNEKLFF
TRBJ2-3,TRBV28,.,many,TGTGCCACACTAGATACTAGGCGGGTCACAGATACGCAGTATTTT,CATLDTRRVTDTQYF
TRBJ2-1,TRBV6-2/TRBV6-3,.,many,TGTGCCAGCAGTCCTACAGACGGGTCATACAATGAGCAGTTCTTC,CASSPTDGSYNEQFF
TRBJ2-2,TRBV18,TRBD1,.,TGTGCCAGCTCACCACCTACCGGACAGGTCCCCGGGGAGCTGTTTTTT,CASSPPTGQVPGELFF
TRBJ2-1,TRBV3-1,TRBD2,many,TGTGCCAGCAGCCAATACCCGGGGCCTAGCGGGAGTGGCAAGCAGTTCTTC,CASSQYPGPSGSGKQFF
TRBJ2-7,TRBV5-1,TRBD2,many,TGCGCCAGCAGCTCCCCAGCGGGAGCGATCGACGAGCAGTACTTC,CASSSPAGAIDEQYF
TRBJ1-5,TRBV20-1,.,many,TGCAGTGCTAGAGATAGCAATCAGCCCCAGCATTTT,CSARDSNQPQHF
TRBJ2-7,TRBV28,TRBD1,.,TGTGCCAGCATTCTAGGGACAGGGGAGCAGTACTTC,CASILGTGEQYF
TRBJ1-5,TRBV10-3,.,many,TGTGCCATCAGTGACGGGGAAAATCAGCCCCAGCATTTT,CAISDGENQPQHF
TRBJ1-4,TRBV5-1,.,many,TGCGCCAGCAGCCGACCATCCACGGGAACTAATGAAAAACTGTTTTTT,CASSRPSTGTNEKLFF
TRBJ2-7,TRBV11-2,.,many,TGTGCCAGCCGCCCCTTTATTGTAGGAGAGCAGTACTTC,CASRPFIVGEQYF
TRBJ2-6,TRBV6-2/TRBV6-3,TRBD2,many,TGTGCCAGCAGAAGGGCTAGCGGGAGCTCTGGGGCCAACGTCCTGACTTTC,CASRRASGSSGANVLTF
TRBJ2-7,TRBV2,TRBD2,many,TGTGCCAGCAGTTTAGCGGGAGGGCCTGGGGAGCAGTACTTC,CASSLAGGPGEQYF
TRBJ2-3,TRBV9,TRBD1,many,TGTGCCAGCAGCGTCTGGGACAGGGACACAGATACGCAGTATTTT,CASSVWDRDTDTQYF